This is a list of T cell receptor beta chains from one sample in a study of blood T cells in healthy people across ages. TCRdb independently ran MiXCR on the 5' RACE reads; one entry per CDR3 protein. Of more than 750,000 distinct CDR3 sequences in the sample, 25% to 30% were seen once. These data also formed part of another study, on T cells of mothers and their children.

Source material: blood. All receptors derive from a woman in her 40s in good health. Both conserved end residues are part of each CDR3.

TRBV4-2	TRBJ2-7	CASSQQLPRAGDSYEQYF
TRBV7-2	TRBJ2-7	CASSQDRVSTYEQYF
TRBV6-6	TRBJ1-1	CASSPTIEAFF
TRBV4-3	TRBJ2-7	CASSPHEVSGSYEQYF
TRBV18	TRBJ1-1	CASSGGQQNTEAFF
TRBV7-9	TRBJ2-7	CASSRDRVGEQYF
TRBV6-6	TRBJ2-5	CASSHFGGQETQYF
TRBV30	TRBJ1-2	CAWSPGGGRPNYGYTF
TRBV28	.	CASSFMGQETQYF
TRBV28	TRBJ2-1	CASSLTGGGYNEQFF
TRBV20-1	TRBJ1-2	CSARDPHGYTF
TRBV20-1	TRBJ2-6	CSAGGASGGISGANVLTF
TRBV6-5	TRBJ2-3	CANSYSGLAGGPTDTQYF
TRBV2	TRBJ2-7	CASKAFGTATSNPYEQYF
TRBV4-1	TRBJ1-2	CASSQGQGAGDGYTF
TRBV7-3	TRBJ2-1	CASSPTAERGGHEQFF
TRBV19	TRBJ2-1	CAGSTTSYNEQFF
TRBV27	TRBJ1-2	CASRDRGAGYTF
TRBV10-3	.	CASSYGTGGFYEQYF
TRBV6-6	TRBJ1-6	CASRQGANSPLHF
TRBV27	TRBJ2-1	CASSRDRGPNEQFF
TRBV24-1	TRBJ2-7	CATSDPTTGAYELYF